A single sample gave rise to the 12 T cell receptor beta chains below, sequenced in a study of blood T cell repertoires in COVID-19. Here immunoSEQ multiplex PCR was the method, and the copy in TCRdb shows in-frame clones only, minus some. The sample yields about 170,000 clones, about 74% seen once. The source material was peripheral blood. The receptors here all came from a woman older than 75 with acute or convalescent COVID-19.

The genes are TRBV5-1 and TRBJ2-2; D is perhaps TRBD2 (6 bases). Germline CDR1 SGHRS, CDR2 YFSETQ. The CDR3 loop spans 15 amino acids. Trimming cost V 4 bases and J 5 bases, with 15 bases left between them. This CDR3 reads CASSRRTGETGELFF. The DNA of the CDR3 is TGCGCCAGCAGCCGCAGGACGGGGGAAACCGGGGAGCTGTTTTTT.

The rearrangement joins TRBV25-1 to TRBJ2-3, with a possible D match to TRBD2 (6 bases). This CDR3 has 14 amino acids. The V gene lost 7 bases and the J gene lost 3 bases, with 14 bases spanning the gap. Germline CDR1 is MGHDK and CDR2 is SYGVNS. CDR3 DNA sequence: TGTGCCAGCACCAAAGGCGGGGATACAGATACGCAGTATTTT. Translated: CASTKGGDTDTQYF.

This chain connects TRBV6-2 or TRBV6-3 to TRBJ1-5, with 7 bases matching TRBD1. This CDR3 spans 15 amino acids. The V gene end was trimmed by 2 bases and the J gene end by 3 bases; junction bases not matched to a gene: 4. CDR1 MNHEY and CDR2 SVGEGT come from the germline V gene. This CDR3 is CASSYLGTANQPQHF. In DNA form, the CDR3 reads TGTGCCAGCAGTTACCTCGGGACAGCCAATCAGCCCCAGCATTTT.

The chain couples TRBV2 to TRBJ2-3; D is unresolved. Trimming took off 8 bases at V and 3 bases at J, with 12 bases between the two ends. The CDR3 runs 13 residues. The germline gives CDR1 SNHLY, CDR2 FYNNEI. Written as DNA, the CDR3 is TGTGCCAGCCACCGCGAGCGTACAGATACGCAGTATTTT. Its translation is CASHRERTDTQYF.

This chain uses TRBV11-3 with TRBJ2-1; D is ambiguous. Germline CDR1 and CDR2: SGHNT and YENEEA. The CDR3 is made up of 14 amino acids. The germline V and J ends were trimmed by 1 base and 9 bases, with 13 bases remaining between them. CDR3 in amino acids: CASSLVASSGEQFF. As DNA, the CDR3 is TGTGCCAGCAGCTTAGTAGCTAGTAGTGGTGAGCAGTTCTTC.

The chain links TRBV6-5 to TRBJ2-2; the match to TRBD1 covers 7 bases. The CDR3 consists of 14 residues. Germline V gives CDR1 MNHEY, CDR2 SVGAGI. The J segment lost 6 bases and the V segment lost 6 bases, leaving 7 bases of the junction unmatched. The CDR3 bases are TGTGCCAGCAGAACCGGCCAGGGGGCCGGGGAGCTGTTTTTT. Its translation: CASRTGQGAGELFF.

A few counts support this clone. The chain joins TRBV19 to TRBJ2-7; TRBD2 matches at 10 bases. Unmatched junction bases numbered 10, after V lost 5 bases and J lost 3 bases. The CDR3 loop spans 16 amino acids. Per the germline V gene, CDR1 is LNHDA and CDR2 is SQIVND (reference sequence). The CDR3 here is CASSPPKVAGGYEQYF. The DNA for the CDR3 is TGTGCCAGTAGTCCACCTAAAGTAGCGGGAGGCTACGAGCAGTACTTC.

The J gene is TRBJ1-1, the V gene TRBV14; 7 bases fit TRBD1. The CDR3 extends over 15 amino acids. Germline values: CDR1 SGHDN, CDR2 FVKESK. The trim removed 0 bases at V and 1 base at J, leaving 2 bases unmatched. DNA of the CDR3: TGTGCCAGCAGCCAAGACCCAGGGGGGAACACTGAAGCTTTCTTT. Its translation is CASSQDPGGNTEAFF. Full variable domain (missing parts from reference TRBV14 and TRBJ1-1): EAGVTQFPSHSVIEKGQTVTLRCDPISGHDNLYWYRRVMGKEIKFLLHFVKESKQDESGMPNNRFLAERTGGTYSTLKVQPAELEDSGVYFCASSQDPGGNTEAFFGQGTRLTVV.

V gene TRBV28 combines with J gene TRBJ2-7; TRBD2 is a possible D gene (6 bases). Germline assignment: CDR1 MDHEN and CDR2 SYDVKM. The CDR3 is 14 residues long. Trimming took 3 bases from V and 3 from J, leaving 12 bases between them. DNA of the CDR3: TGTGCCAGCAGTTTGGGACTGGGGGACTACGAGCAGTACTTC. As protein: CASSLGLGDYEQYF.

The chain combines TRBV18 with TRBJ1-1, with 10 bases matching TRBD1. The V and J ends lost 0 bases and 8 bases, in that order; junction bases with no gene match: 0. The CDR3 totals 13 residues. From germline, CDR1 is KGHSH and CDR2 LQKENI. The CDR3 bases are TGTGCCAGCTCACCACCGGGACAGGGGGAAGCTTTCTTT. It codes for CASSPPGQGEAFF. Variable domain in full (rest from reference TRBV18 and TRBJ1-1): NAGVMQNPRHLVRRRGQEARLRCSPMKGHSHVYWYRQLPEEGLKFMVYLQKENIIDESGMPKERFSAEFPKEGPSILRIQQVVRGDSAAYFCASSPPGQGEAFFGQGTRLTVV.

The rearrangement uses TRBV14 and TRBJ2-3; a weak D match, TRBD2 (5 bases). The CDR3 sequence is 14 residues long. Germline V CDR1 and CDR2: SGHDN, FVKESK. Trimming shortened V by 4 bases and J by 2 bases, and 10 bases separated the two germline ends. The CDR3 coding sequence is TGTGCCAGCAGCCTATGGACTCCCACAGATACGCAGTATTTT. It specifies CASSLWTPTDTQYF.

The gene calls are TRBV5-6 and TRBJ1-1; D unresolved. The germline V gene encodes CDR1 SGHDT and CDR2 YYEEEE. V dropped 2 bases and J dropped 2 bases, with 7 bases sitting between them. CDR3 size: 13 residues. The chain's CDR3 is CASSFHLNTEAFF. Here the CDR3 DNA reads TGTGCCAGCAGCTTCCACTTAAACACTGAAGCTTTCTTT.